The clone carrying this T cell receptor beta chain was seen repeatedly, ten times or more. This sample was taken from a study of T-cell memory formation after mild COVID-19. UMIs and sample barcodes were carried by the TCR alpha and TCR beta cDNA libraries that 5'RACE produced using constant-segment primers. TCRdb re-called the 5' RACE reads through MiXCR, storing one row per CDR3 protein. The data show roughly 370,000 distinct CDR3 sequences, with about 15% seen just once and roughly 21% held by the top ten. The CDR3 consists of 13 residues. Germline-derived CDR1 and CDR2 are DFQATT and SNEGSKA (reference sequence). Trimming took off 5 bases at V and 0 bases at J, with 10 bases between the two ends.

This TCR came from a man aged 18 to 30 who had mild COVID-19 (a few samples of this study predate the infection). Cell type and time point are not known. Sequencing was done on a sample of PBMCs or a T cell subset sorted from them (not recorded which). The V gene is TRBV20-1, the J gene TRBJ1-1, with D hard to call. The CDR3 loop is CSAAPSLNTEAFF. The CDR3 DNA reads as TGCAGTGCTGCTCCATCCCTGAACACTGAAGCTTTCTTT.